These 20 T cell receptor beta chains came from one sample sequenced in a study of persistence of HIV-infected CD4 T cells. No antigen is known for these receptors. The immunoSEQ assay was version 4, run in survey mode. TCRdb's table, derived via immunoSEQ multiplex PCR, lists solely in-frame clones and lacks some. This table has about 64,000 clones, about 69% appearing once. Overlapping HIV-1 Gag 15-mer peptides at 0.8 to 1 ug per peptide per mL were used. Sorted nonresponding memory CD4+ T cells were CD40L-negative, CD69-negative, CD45RO-high. The material was CD4+ T cells sorted from PBMCs after approximately 19-hour stimulation, obtained from a patient who received antiretroviral therapy. The receptor set was obtained from an adult man with HIV who was CMV-seropositive.

This chain uses TRBV19 with TRBJ1-5; D is unresolved. Trimming took 1 base from V and 1 from J, leaving 2 bases between them. The V gene's germline CDR1 is LNHDA and CDR2 SQIVND (reference sequence). CDR3 size: 13 residues. DNA for the CDR3: TGTGCCAGTAGTATAGCGAGCAATCAGCCCCAGCATTTT. Amino acid sequence: CASSIASNQPQHF.

V gene TRBV7-9 combines with J gene TRBJ1-2, with D uncertain. The germline gives CDR1 SEHNR, CDR2 FQNEAQ (reference sequence). V gave up 1 base and J gave up 3 bases, with 6 bases separating them. CDR3 length: 13 amino acids. The CDR3, as DNA: TGTGCCAGCAGCTTAGACGACGACTATGGCTACACCTTC. It is translated as CASSLDDDYGYTF.

The genes are TRBV7-6 and TRBJ2-2; D is ambiguous. The CDR3 runs to 15 residues. The V and J ends lost 5 bases and 4 bases respectively, with 14 bases between them. Germline-derived CDR1 and CDR2 are SGHVS and FNYEAQ. CDR3 residues: CASSGEGRFTGELFF. The CDR3 DNA follows: TGTGCCAGCAGCGGAGAAGGACGTTTCACCGGGGAGCTGTTTTTT.

This clone is medium-sized in the sample. The rearrangement joins TRBV6-5 to TRBJ1-4; TRBD1 might be the D (5 bases). Trimming left V 6 bases short and J 6 bases short, with 14 bases between. The CDR3 extends over 14 amino acids. Germline V lookup: CDR1 MNHEY, CDR2 SVGAGI. CDR3 amino acids: CASRDQGWDEKLFF. CDR3 DNA: TGTGCCAGCAGAGATCAGGGTTGGGATGAAAAACTGTTTTTT.

The chain links TRBV24-1 to TRBJ1-2, with 7 bases that match TRBD1. J lost 3 bases, V lost 4 bases, and 7 bases had no gene match. This CDR3 spans 15 amino acids. CDR1 and CDR2 from the germline V gene are KGHDR and SFDVKD. CDR3 sequence reads: CATSDRDRDHYGYTF. The CDR3 region has the DNA TGTGCCACCAGTGACCGTGACAGGGATCACTATGGCTACACCTTC.

This rearrangement joins TRBV28 to TRBJ2-7; 7 nucleotides line up with TRBD1. V lost 6 bases, J lost 2 bases, and 7 bases stayed unmatched. The CDR3 consists of 14 residues. The germline CDR1 and CDR2 sequences are MDHEN and SYDVKM. As DNA, the CDR3 is TGTGCCAGCAGGATCCCGGGACAGACCTACGAGCAGTACTTC. Encoded protein: CASRIPGQTYEQYF.

CDR3 DNA sequence: TGTGCCAGCAGCCCCCCCTACGAGCAGTACTTC. Its protein is CASSPPYEQYF. The chain recombines TRBV21-1 with TRBJ2-7. TRBV21-1 is a pseudogene. The CDR3 loop spans 11 amino acids.

The CDR3 is CASSSTDGHTGELFF. CDR3 nucleotides: TGTGCCAGCAGCTCAACGGACGGACACACCGGGGAGCTGTTTTTT. The V call is TRBV7-9, the J call TRBJ2-2; D not certain. There are 15 residues in the CDR3. Germline assignment: CDR1 SEHNR and CDR2 FQNEAQ (reference sequence). With 4 bases removed from V and 3 bases from J, the gap between germline ends came to 12 bases.

The rearrangement links TRBV2 to TRBJ2-5, with TRBD1 identical over 10 bases. Germline values: CDR1 SNHLY, CDR2 FYNNEI. V gave up 3 bases and J gave up 6 bases; unmatched junction bases: 7. The CDR3 has 15 residues. Here the CDR3 reads CASSDDRGQVKTQYF. In DNA, the CDR3 is TGTGCCAGCAGTGATGACAGGGGGCAGGTGAAGACCCAGTACTTC.

The V and J genes are TRBV10-3 and TRBJ1-5; D is unclear. The V gene lost 0 bases and the J gene lost 2 bases, with 8 bases spanning the gap. Germline V gives CDR1 ENHRY, CDR2 SYGVKD. The CDR3 sequence is 15 residues long. The CDR3 is CAISESGGGNQPQHF. CDR3 DNA: TGTGCCATCAGTGAGTCAGGAGGTGGCAATCAGCCCCAGCATTTT.

The chain recombines TRBV6-5 with TRBJ1-1; tentative D call: TRBD1 (6 bases). The V end was cut by 2 bases, the J end by 4 bases, with 14 bases between. CDR3 length: 15 residues. Germline CDR1 and CDR2: MNHEY and SVGAGI. As DNA, the CDR3 is TGTGCCAGCAGTTACCGACAGGCGTTTGGCACTGAAGCTTTCTTT. Amino acid sequence: CASSYRQAFGTEAFF.

The genes are TRBV6-5 and TRBJ2-4; D call uncertain. Trimming pared 4 bases from V and 7 bases from J, leaving 14 bases between. The CDR3 extends over 14 amino acids. Germline CDR1 MNHEY, CDR2 SVGAGI. CDR3 nucleotide sequence: TGTGCCAGCAGTTCCGGAGTTAGTGGGAACATTCAGTACTTC. It is translated as CASSSGVSGNIQYF.

The rearrangement links TRBV18 to TRBJ1-2; TRBD1 might be the D (5 bases). CDR1 and CDR2 from the germline V gene are KGHSH and LQKENI. V lost 1 base, J lost 8 bases, and 17 bases lay in between. This CDR3 is 15 amino acids long. The CDR3 bases are TGTGCCAGCTCACCACGGGGCCAGGGAAGTGACGGCTACACCTTC. It encodes CASSPRGQGSDGYTF.

CDR3 loop: CASSYTRGQGTGELFF. The DNA of the CDR3 is TGCGCCAGCAGCTATACTAGGGGGCAAGGCACCGGGGAGCTGTTTTTT. This chain connects TRBV4-1 to TRBJ2-2, with TRBD1 identical over 7 bases. The CDR3 length is 16 residues. Looked up from germline, CDR1 is MGHRA and CDR2 is YSYEKL. J gave up 4 bases and V 5 bases, and 10 bases lay outside the gene matches.

This clone has a handful of counts. This sequence joins TRBV9 and TRBJ2-2; 7 bases align to TRBD1. V dropped 4 bases and J dropped 1; count of bases not matched to a gene: 7. CDR1 SGDLS and CDR2 YYNGEE come from the germline V gene. This CDR3 is 16 amino acids long. Written as DNA, the CDR3 is TGTGCCAGCAGCTCCCGGGACAGCTTGAACACCGGGGAGCTGTTTTTT. Its protein product is CASSSRDSLNTGELFF.

The chain uses TRBV7-9 and TRBJ1-1; 7 nucleotides align to TRBD1. This CDR3 has 14 residues. Germline V gene data show CDR1 as SEHNR and CDR2 as FQNEAQ (reference sequence). With V trimmed by 6 bases and J by 3 bases, 7 bases remained unmatched. The CDR3 loop reads CASRRQGVDTEAFF. CDR3 DNA sequence: TGTGCCAGCAGGAGACAGGGTGTCGACACTGAAGCTTTCTTT.

The chain combines TRBV19 with TRBJ1-1; D unclear. The V end lost 6 bases, the J end lost 1 base, and 9 bases lay between the germline ends. Germline CDR1 is LNHDA and CDR2 is SQIVND (reference sequence). The CDR3 covers 13 residues. CDR3 residues: CASSSISNTEAFF. Written as DNA, the CDR3 is TGTGCCAGTAGCTCAATCTCGAACACTGAAGCTTTCTTT.

The chain carries TRBV9 and TRBJ1-6; 8 positions match TRBD1. V was pared by 4 bases and J by 10 bases, with 10 bases of the junction left unmatched. The CDR3 has 15 residues. CDR1 SGDLS and CDR2 YYNGEE come from the germline V gene. The CDR3 DNA sequence: TGTGCCAGCAGCCCCGGACAGGGATCTGGATCACCCCTCCACTTT. Protein product: CASSPGQGSGSPLHF.

This clone was seen only once. V and J are TRBV10-2 and TRBJ2-1; tentatively, D is TRBD2 (5 bases). Trimming stripped 4 bases from V and 4 bases from J, with 11 bases between. The CDR3 runs 14 residues. Germline assignment: CDR1 WSHSY and CDR2 SAAADI. This CDR3 reads CASSVNGVYNEQFF. The CDR3 DNA reads TGCGCCAGCAGTGTTAACGGGGTTTACAATGAGCAGTTCTTC.

This clone is labeled medium-sized. The rearrangement joins TRBV10-2 to TRBJ2-3; either TRBD1 or TRBD2 may fit D (5 bases each). Germline-derived CDR1 and CDR2 are WSHSY and SAAADI. The CDR3 sequence is 15 residues long. The V and J ends lost 1 base and 4 bases respectively, with 12 bases between them. CDR3 amino acids: CASSEFSRGPDTQYF. DNA for the CDR3: TGCGCCAGCAGTGAGTTTTCCCGGGGCCCAGATACGCAGTATTTT.